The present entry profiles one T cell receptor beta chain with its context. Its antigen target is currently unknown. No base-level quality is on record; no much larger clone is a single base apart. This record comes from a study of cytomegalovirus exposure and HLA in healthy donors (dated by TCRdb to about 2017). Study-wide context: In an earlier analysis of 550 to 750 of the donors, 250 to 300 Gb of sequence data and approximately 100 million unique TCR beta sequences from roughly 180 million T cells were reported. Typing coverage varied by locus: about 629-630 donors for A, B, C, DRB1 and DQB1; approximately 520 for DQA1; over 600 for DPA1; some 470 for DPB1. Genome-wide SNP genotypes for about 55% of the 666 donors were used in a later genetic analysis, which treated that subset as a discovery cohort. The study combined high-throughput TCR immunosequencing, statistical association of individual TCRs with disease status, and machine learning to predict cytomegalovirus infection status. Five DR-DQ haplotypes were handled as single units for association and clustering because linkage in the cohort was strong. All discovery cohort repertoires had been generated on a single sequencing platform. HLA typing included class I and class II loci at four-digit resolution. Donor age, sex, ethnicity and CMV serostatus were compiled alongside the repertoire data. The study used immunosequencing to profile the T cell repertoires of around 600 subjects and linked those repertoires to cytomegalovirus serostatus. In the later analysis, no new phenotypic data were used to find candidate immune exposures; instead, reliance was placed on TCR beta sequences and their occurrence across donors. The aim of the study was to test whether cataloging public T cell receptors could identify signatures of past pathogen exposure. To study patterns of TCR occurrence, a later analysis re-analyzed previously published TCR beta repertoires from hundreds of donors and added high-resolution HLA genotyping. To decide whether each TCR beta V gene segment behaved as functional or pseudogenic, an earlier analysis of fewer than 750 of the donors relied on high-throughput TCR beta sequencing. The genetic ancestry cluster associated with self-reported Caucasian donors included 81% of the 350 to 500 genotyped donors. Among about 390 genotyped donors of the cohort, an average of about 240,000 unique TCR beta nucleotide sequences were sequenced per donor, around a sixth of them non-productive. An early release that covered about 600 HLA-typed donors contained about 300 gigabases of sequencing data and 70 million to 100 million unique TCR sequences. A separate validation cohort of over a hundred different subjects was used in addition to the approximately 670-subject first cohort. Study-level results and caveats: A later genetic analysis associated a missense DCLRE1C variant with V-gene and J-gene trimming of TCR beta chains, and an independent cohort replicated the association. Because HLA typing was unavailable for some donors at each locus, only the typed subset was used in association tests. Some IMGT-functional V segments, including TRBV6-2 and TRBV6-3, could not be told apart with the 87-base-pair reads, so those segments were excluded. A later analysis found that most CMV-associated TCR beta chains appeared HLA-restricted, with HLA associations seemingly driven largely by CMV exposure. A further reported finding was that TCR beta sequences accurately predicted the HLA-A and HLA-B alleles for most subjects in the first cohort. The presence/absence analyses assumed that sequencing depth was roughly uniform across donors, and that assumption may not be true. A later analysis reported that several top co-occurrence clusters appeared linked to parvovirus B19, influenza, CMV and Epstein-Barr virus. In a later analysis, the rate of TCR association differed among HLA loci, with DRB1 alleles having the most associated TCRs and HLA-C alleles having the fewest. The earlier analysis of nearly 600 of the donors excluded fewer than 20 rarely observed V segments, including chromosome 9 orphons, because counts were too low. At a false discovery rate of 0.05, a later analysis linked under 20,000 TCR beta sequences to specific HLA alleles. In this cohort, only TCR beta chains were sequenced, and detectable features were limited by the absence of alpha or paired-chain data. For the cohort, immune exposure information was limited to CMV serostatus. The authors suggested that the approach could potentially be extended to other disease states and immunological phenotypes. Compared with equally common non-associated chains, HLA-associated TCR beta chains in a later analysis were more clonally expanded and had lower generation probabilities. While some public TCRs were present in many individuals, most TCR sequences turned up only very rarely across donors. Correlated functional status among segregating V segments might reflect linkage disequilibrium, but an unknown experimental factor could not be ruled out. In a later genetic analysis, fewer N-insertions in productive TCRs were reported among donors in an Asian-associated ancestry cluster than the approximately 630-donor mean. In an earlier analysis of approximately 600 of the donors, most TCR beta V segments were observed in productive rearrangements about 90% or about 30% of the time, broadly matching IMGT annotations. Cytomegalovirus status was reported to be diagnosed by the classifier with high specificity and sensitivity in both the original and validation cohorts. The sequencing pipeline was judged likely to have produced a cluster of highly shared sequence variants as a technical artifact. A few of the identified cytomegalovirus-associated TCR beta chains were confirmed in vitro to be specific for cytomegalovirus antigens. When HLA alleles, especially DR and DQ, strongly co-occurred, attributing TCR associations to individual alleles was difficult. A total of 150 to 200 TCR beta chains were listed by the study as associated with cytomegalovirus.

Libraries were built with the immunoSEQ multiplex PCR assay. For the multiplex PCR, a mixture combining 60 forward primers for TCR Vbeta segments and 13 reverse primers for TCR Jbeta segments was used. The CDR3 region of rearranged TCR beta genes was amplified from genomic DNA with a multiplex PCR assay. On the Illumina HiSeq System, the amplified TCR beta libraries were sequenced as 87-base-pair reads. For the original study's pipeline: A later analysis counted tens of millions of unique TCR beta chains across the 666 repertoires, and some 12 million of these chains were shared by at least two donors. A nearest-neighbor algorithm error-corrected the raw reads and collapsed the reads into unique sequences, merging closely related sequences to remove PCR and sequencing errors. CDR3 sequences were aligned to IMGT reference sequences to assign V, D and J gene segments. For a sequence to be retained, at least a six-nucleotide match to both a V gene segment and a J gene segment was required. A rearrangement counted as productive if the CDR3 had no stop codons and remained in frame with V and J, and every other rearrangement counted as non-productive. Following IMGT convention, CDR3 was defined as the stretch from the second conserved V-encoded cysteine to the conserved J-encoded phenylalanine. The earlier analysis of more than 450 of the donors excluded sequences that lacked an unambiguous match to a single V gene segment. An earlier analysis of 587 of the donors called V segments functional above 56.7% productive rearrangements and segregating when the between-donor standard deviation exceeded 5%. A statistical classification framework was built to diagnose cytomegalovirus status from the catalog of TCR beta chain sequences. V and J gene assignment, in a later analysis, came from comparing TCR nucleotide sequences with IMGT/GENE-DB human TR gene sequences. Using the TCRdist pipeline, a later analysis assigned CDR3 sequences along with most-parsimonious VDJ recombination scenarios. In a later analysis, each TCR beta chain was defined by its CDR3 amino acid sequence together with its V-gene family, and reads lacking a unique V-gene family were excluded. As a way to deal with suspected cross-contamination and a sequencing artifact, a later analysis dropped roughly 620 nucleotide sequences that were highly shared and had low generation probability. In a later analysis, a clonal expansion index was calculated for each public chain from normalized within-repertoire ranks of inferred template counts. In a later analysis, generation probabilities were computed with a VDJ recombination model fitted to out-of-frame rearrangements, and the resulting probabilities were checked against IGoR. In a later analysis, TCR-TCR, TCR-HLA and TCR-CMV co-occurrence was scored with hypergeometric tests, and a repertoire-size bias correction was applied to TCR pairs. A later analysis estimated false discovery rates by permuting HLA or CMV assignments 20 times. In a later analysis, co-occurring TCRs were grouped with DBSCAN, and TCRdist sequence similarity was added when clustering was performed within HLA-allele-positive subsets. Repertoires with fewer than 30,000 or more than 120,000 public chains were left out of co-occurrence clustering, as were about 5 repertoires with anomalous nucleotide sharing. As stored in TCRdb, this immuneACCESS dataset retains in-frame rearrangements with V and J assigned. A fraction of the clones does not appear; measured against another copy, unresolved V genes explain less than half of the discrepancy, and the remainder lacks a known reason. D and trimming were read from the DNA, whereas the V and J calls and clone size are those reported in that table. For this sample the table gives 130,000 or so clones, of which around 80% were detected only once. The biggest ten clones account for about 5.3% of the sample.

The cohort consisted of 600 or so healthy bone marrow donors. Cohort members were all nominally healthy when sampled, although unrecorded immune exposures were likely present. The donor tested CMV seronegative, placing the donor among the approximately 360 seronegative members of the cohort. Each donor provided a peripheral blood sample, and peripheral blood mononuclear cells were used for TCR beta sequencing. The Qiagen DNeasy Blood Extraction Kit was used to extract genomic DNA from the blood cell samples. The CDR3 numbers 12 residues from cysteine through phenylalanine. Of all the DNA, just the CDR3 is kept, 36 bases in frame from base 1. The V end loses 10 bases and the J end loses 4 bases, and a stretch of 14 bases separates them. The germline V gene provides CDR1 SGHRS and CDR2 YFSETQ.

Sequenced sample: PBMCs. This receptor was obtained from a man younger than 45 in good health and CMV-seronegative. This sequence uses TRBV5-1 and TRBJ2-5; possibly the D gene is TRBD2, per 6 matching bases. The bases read TGCGCCGCGGGAACCCAAGGAGAGACCCAGTACTTC. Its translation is CAAGTQGETQYF.